This entry features one T cell receptor (beta chain) sequence. Antigen specificity is unknown. With sequencing, the targeted depth ranged from 1 in 200,000 to 1 in 1 million T cells. Here immunoSEQ multiplex PCR was the method, and the copy in TCRdb shows in-frame clones only, minus some. The data hold roughly 58,000 clones, with roughly 50% observed a single time. The sample originates from a study of cytotoxic CD8 clonotypes in ibrutinib-treated CLL. Study context: Of a cohort that held some 12 relapsed/refractory and over 14 treatment-naive patients, some 17 were IGHV unmutated.

Findings and limits, study-wide: Clonality went up at ibrutinib response and then declined back toward baseline at progression. The public clonotypes identified were infrequent and showed contraction or stability on treatment.

The input for sequencing was PBMCs, taken at disease progression, from a patient treated with ibrutinib. The origin of this receptor is a human donor with chronic lymphocytic leukemia.

The CDR3 region has the DNA TGTGCCAGCAGTTACTCAGGGTACACTGAAGCTTTCTTT. It specifies CASSYSGYTEAFF. This chain connects TRBV6-5 to TRBJ1-1; no definite D call. Germline lookup yields CDR1 MNHEY and CDR2 SVGAGI. The CDR3 contains 13 residues. V lost 0 bases and J lost 3, with 5 bases in between.